This T cell receptor beta chain originates from a study of blood T cell repertoires in COVID-19. Study information: Spain, Italy and the United States supplied samples that represented acute and convalescent COVID-19.

This clone has at least ten counts. Study processing details: The authors estimated nucleated cell counts from reference gene primer amplification. The protocol was immunoSEQ multiplex PCR, while the TCRdb copy is restricted to in-frame clones and leaves out a portion. V and J calls and clone size are those listed in that table; D and trimming were worked out from the DNA. The sample consists of around 70,000 clones, less than 80% of them appearing once. Germline V gene data show CDR1 as MDHEN and CDR2 as SYDVKM. The CDR3 totals 14 residues. V was pared by 8 bases and J by 6 bases, with 16 bases between.

This TCR derives from a man in his 60s with active or convalescent COVID-19. The gene calls are TRBV28 and TRBJ1-4, with D unresolved. The sequencing sample was made of peripheral blood. CDR3 sequence (DNA): TGTGCCAGCCATTCAACGGCGAGGGATGAAAAACTGTTTTTT. The encoded protein is CASHSTARDEKLFF.